The 27 T cell receptor beta chains below all came from one sample that was sequenced in a study of T-cell reconstitution after alpha-beta-depleted transplantation in children. Unique molecular identifiers were incorporated during preparation of the TCRbeta library. In TCRdb, the PCR reads were re-called with MiXCR into one record per CDR3 protein. The sample has approximately 270,000 distinct CDR3 sequences; more than 20% are singletons. The specimen was PBMCs, mostly from graft donor cells, collected 360 days after TCRalphabeta/CD19-depleted stem cell transplant. The receptors here all came from a female patient aged 2-10 years who had a stem cell transplant for congenital amegakaryocytic thrombocytopenia, so the T cells may come from the graft donor.

J is TRBJ1-2 and V is TRBV12-3 or TRBV12-4, with a weak D call TRBD1 (5 bases). The CDR3 has 11 residues. V lost 4 bases and J 7 bases, leaving 7 bases between the germline ends. For the CDR3, the DNA is TGTGCCAGCAGTTCAAGGGGTGGCTACACCTTC. It specifies CASSSRGGYTF.

The chain carries TRBV3-1 and TRBJ1-1, with 7 bases aligning to TRBD1. This CDR3 is 17 amino acids long. Unmatched junction bases numbered 13, after V lost 4 bases and J lost 2 bases. Germline CDR1 LGHDT, CDR2 YNNKEL (reference sequence). In DNA form, the CDR3 reads TGTGCCAGCAGCCCCACACTCGGGACAGATTTTAACACTGAAGCTTTCTTT. Translation: CASSPTLGTDFNTEAFF.

This clonotype appeared many times. The chain uses TRBV4-2 and TRBJ2-3; 7 nucleotides match TRBD2. Germline CDR1 reads LGHNA; CDR2 reads YNFKEQ. Trimming removed 0 bases from V and 5 bases from J; junction bases left unmatched: 2. There are 14 residues in the CDR3. CDR3 amino acids: CASSQDASGDTQYF. The CDR3 nucleotides are TGTGCCAGCAGCCAAGATGCTAGCGGAGATACGCAGTATTTT.

This clonotype was picked up a small number of times. The chain couples TRBV20-1 to TRBJ2-2; perhaps D is TRBD1 or TRBD2 (5 bases each). The CDR3 is 13 residues long. V shed 3 bases and J shed 7 bases, with 12 bases lying between them. Germline CDR1 reads DFQATT; CDR2 reads SNEGSKA (reference sequence). The CDR3: CSASGALGGELFF. CDR3 nucleotides: TGCAGTGCTAGCGGGGCCCTTGGCGGGGAGCTGTTTTTT.

The chain is built from TRBV20-1 and TRBJ1-5; possible D gene TRBD1, 6 bases. The CDR3 is 14 amino acids. Germline CDR1 is DFQATT and CDR2 is SNEGSKA (reference sequence). The ends were cut back, 1 base at V and 1 base at J, with 8 bases in the middle. CDR3 DNA: TGCAGTGCTAGAGCAGGACAGAGCAATCAGCCCCAGCATTTT. This codes for CSARAGQSNQPQHF.

This sequence joins TRBV27 and TRBJ2-5; D is uncertain. The CDR3 covers 14 residues. The V end lost 3 bases, the J end lost 1 base, and 9 bases lay between the germline ends. Germline loops: CDR1 MNHEY, CDR2 SMNVEV (reference sequence). The CDR3 nucleotides read TGTGCCAGCAGTTTCCTCTCGTCCCAAGAGACCCAGTACTTC. Protein: CASSFLSSQETQYF.

The V and J genes are TRBV7-9 and TRBJ2-2; D uncertain. The CDR3 runs to 16 residues. Deletions cut 5 bases from V and 2 bases from J, with 15 bases between. From germline, CDR1 is SEHNR and CDR2 FQNEAQ (reference sequence). CDR3 coding DNA: TGTGCCAGCAGCCCATCCGGGTCTCACAACACCGGGGAGCTGTTTTTT. Protein product: CASSPSGSHNTGELFF.

This clonotype was observed a few times. The rearrangement joins TRBV24-1 to TRBJ2-3, with D hard to call. This CDR3 has 12 amino acids. The ends were cut back, 9 bases at V and 1 base at J, with 7 bases in the middle. The germline gives CDR1 KGHDR, CDR2 SFDVKD. This chain's CDR3 is CATDRRTDTQYF. The CDR3 DNA is TGTGCCACCGACCGCCGCACAGATACGCAGTATTTT.

This clonotype was counted a single time. V is TRBV5-1 and J is TRBJ1-4; D is perhaps TRBD1 (5 bases). The CDR3 has 14 amino acids. CDR1 SGHRS and CDR2 YFSETQ come from the germline V gene. Between the trimmed V and J ends, which lost 6 bases and 0 bases, there was a span of 9 bases. The CDR3 region has the DNA TGCGCCAGCACCCCAGGGACAACTAATGAAAAACTGTTTTTT. Protein: CASTPGTTNEKLFF. The entire variable domain, with the rest obtained from reference TRBV5-1 and TRBJ1-4, is as follows: KAGVTQTPRYLIKTRGQQVTLSCSPISGHRSVSWYQQTPGQGLQFLFEYFSETQRNKGNFPGRFSGRQFSNSRSEMNVSTLELGDSALYLCASTPGTTNEKLFFGSGTQLSVL.

The chain joins TRBV7-8 to TRBJ2-7, with D possibly being TRBD2 (6 bases). The V end lost 1 base, the J end lost 3 bases, and 10 bases lay between the germline ends. The CDR3 is 14 amino acids. CDR1 is SGHVS and CDR2 is FQNEAQ in the germline V gene. The CDR3 region has the DNA TGTGCCAGCAGCTTAGGGGTCGGGAGCTACGAGCAGTACTTC. This encodes CASSLGVGSYEQYF.

The gene calls are TRBV20-1 and TRBJ2-7; D assignment may be TRBD1 or TRBD2 (7 bases each). V shed 5 bases and J shed 2 bases, with 19 bases lying between them. This CDR3 contains 15 residues. Germline loops: CDR1 DFQATT, CDR2 SNEGSKA (reference sequence). CDR3 sequence reads: CSAQGGASVTYEQYF. The CDR3 region has the DNA TGCAGTGCTCAGGGGGGGGCTAGCGTCACCTACGAGCAGTACTTC.

V is TRBV5-5 and J is TRBJ2-1, with 13 bases that match TRBD2. V shed 1 base, J shed 8 bases, and the junction held 3 bases outside the gene matches. The CDR3 length is 15 residues. CDR1 is SGHKS and CDR2 is YYEKEE in the germline V gene (reference sequence). CDR3 residues: CASSLLLAGGHEQFF. CDR3 nucleotide sequence: TGTGCCAGCAGCTTGTTACTAGCGGGAGGGCATGAGCAGTTCTTC. The full variable domain, with the rest looked up from reference TRBV5-5 and TRBJ2-1, is DAGVTQSPTHLIKTRGQQVTLRCSPISGHKSVSWYQQVLGQGPQFIFQYYEKEERGRGNFPDRFSARQFPNYSSELNVNALLLGDSALYLCASSLLLAGGHEQFFGPGTRLTVL.

The V gene is TRBV5-1, the J gene TRBJ2-5; tentatively, D is TRBD1 (6 bases). The CDR3 consists of 14 residues. V was shortened by 4 bases and J by 0 bases, with 10 bases between the two germline ends. The germline gives CDR1 SGHRS, CDR2 YFSETQ. DNA for the CDR3: TGCGCCAGCAGCGCGGACAGTTACCAAGAGACCCAGTACTTC. This sequence encodes CASSADSYQETQYF.

The chain combines TRBV7-8 with TRBJ2-5, with 8 positions matching TRBD2. In germline, CDR1 is SGHVS, CDR2 FQNEAQ. The CDR3 contains 14 residues. V lost 3 bases, J lost 5 bases, and 5 bases stayed unmatched. The CDR3 protein is CASSFGLAEETQYF. Written as DNA, the CDR3 is TGTGCCAGCAGCTTTGGACTAGCTGAGGAGACCCAGTACTTC.

Ten or more counts support this clonotype. The rearrangement uses TRBV12-3 or TRBV12-4 and TRBJ1-6; D remains ambiguous. There are 15 residues in the CDR3. V shed 4 bases and J shed 6 bases, with 13 bases lying between them. The CDR3 sequence: CASSSHREPNSPLHF. For the CDR3, the DNA is TGTGCCAGCAGTTCCCACCGGGAGCCTAATTCACCCCTCCACTTT.

V and J are TRBV3-1 and TRBJ2-5; possibly TRBD2 for D (6 bases). This CDR3 comprises 14 residues. V dropped 3 bases and J dropped 2 bases, with 10 bases sitting between them. Looked up from germline, CDR1 is LGHDT and CDR2 is YNNKEL (reference sequence). The CDR3 here is CASSQRAGQETQYF. As DNA, the CDR3 is TGTGCCAGCAGCCAGCGGGCGGGACAAGAGACCCAGTACTTC.

This clonotype showed up just a few times. This chain joins TRBV6-4 and TRBJ2-2; weak D call: TRBD1 (5 bases). The CDR3 runs to 16 residues. Germline loops: CDR1 MRHNA, CDR2 SNTAGT. The V end lost 0 bases, the J end lost 1 base, and 9 bases lay between the germline ends. In nucleotides, the CDR3 is TGTGCCAGCAGTGACTCCAGCAGGGTGAACACCGGGGAGCTGTTTTTT. It translates to CASSDSSRVNTGELFF.

This clonotype appeared a few times. The CDR3 DNA reads TGCAGCGTTCTCGAGGGGGCAAATAGGAACACTGAAGCTTTCTTT. Amino acid sequence: CSVLEGANRNTEAFF. The chain combines TRBV29-1 with TRBJ1-1, with 7 bases that match TRBD1. This CDR3 spans 15 amino acids. The V gene's germline CDR1 is SQVTM and CDR2 ANQGSEA. Losses at the gene ends were 5 bases for V and 1 base for J; bases not matched to a gene: 10.

This clonotype was detected a few times. The V gene is TRBV24-1, the J gene TRBJ2-1, with TRBD2 matching 13 bases. After removal of 5 bases from V and 5 bases from J, the junction contained 14 bases not matched to a gene. The CDR3 has 19 amino acids. The germline CDR1 and CDR2 sequences are KGHDR and SFDVKD. The CDR3 region is CATSGPGLAGTVVHNEQFF. The DNA for the CDR3 is TGTGCCACCAGTGGACCGGGACTAGCGGGGACTGTAGTCCACAATGAGCAGTTCTTC.

This clonotype was seen a handful of times. The V and J genes are TRBV27 and TRBJ2-3; D not certain. The CDR3 is made up of 14 amino acids. The germline V gene has CDR1 MNHEY and CDR2 SMNVEV (reference sequence). V lost 5 bases, J lost 0 bases, and 9 bases lay in between. The CDR3 loop reads CASSLGASTDTQYF. In DNA form, the CDR3 reads TGTGCCAGCAGTCTCGGCGCTAGCACAGATACGCAGTATTTT.

This clonotype was counted a single time. The chain is built from TRBV6-1 and TRBJ2-5, with a possible D match to TRBD2 (6 bases). The CDR3 has 15 residues. Germline-derived CDR1 and CDR2 are MNHNS and SASEGT. The V gene lost 6 bases and the J gene lost 1 base, with 15 bases spanning the gap. The CDR3 protein is CASSTIAETQETQYF. DNA for the CDR3: TGTGCCAGCAGCACCATAGCGGAGACCCAAGAGACCCAGTACTTC.

The CDR3: CASQALGQRDNEQYF. In DNA form, the CDR3 reads TGTGCCAGCCAAGCTTTGGGACAGAGAGACAATGAGCAGTACTTC. The genes are TRBV18 and TRBJ2-1; TRBD1 matches at 7 bases. The J call may be faulty, since TRBJ2-7 better matches the DNA end. The germline CDR1 and CDR2 sequences are KGHSH and LQKENI. CDR3 size: 15 residues.

The chain has TRBV20-1 and TRBJ2-7, with TRBD2 matching over 11 bases. This CDR3 has 13 residues. V trimming: 4 bases; J trimming: 3 bases; junction bases outside the gene matches: 2. Germline loops: CDR1 DFQATT, CDR2 SNEGSKA (reference sequence). CDR3 in amino acids: CSANLAGGYEQYF. The CDR3 nucleotides are TGCAGTGCTAATCTAGCGGGAGGCTACGAGCAGTACTTC.

This chain joins TRBV27 and TRBJ1-5; a weak D match, TRBD1 (5 bases). This CDR3 contains 14 residues. Trimming cost V 7 bases and J 3 bases, with 13 bases left between them. Per the germline V gene, CDR1 is MNHEY and CDR2 is SMNVEV (reference sequence). CDR3 bases: TGTGCCAGCAAGTTCGACAGTTTCAATCAGCCCCAGCATTTT. Protein: CASKFDSFNQPQHF.

This clonotype was seen a handful of times. The J gene is TRBJ2-2, the V gene TRBV10-3; TRBD1 matches 8 bases. V shed 7 bases and J 1 base; nucleotides not matched to a gene: 2. Germline lookup yields CDR1 ENHRY and CDR2 SYGVKD. The CDR3 is 14 residues long. Here the CDR3 DNA reads TGTGCCATCAAAGGGACAGGGAACACCGGGGAGCTGTTTTTT. Encoded protein: CAIKGTGNTGELFF.

This chain joins TRBV5-1 and TRBJ2-1, with D unclear. The CDR3 spans 14 residues. V was clipped by 2 bases and J by 8 bases, with 14 bases between them. Germline V lookup: CDR1 SGHRS, CDR2 YFSETQ. The CDR3 sequence is CASSFESPLDEQFF. The CDR3 DNA reads as TGCGCCAGCAGCTTTGAGTCCCCCTTGGATGAGCAGTTCTTC.

The CDR3 reads CASSEGHAADTQYF. The CDR3 region has the DNA TGTGCCAGCAGTGAGGGACATGCCGCAGATACGCAGTATTTT. The chain couples TRBV6-1 to TRBJ2-3, with D maybe TRBD1 (6 bases). Germline V CDR1 and CDR2: MNHNS, SASEGT. CDR3 size: 14 residues. V lost 3 bases and J 4 bases, leaving 11 bases between the germline ends.